This T cell receptor beta chain was obtained from a study of blood T cell repertoires in COVID-19. Turning to the study itself: Both acute and convalescent COVID-19 samples were obtained from the United States, Italy and Spain. T cells, B-cell-depleted T cells, or PBMCs provided the cDNA or gDNA that served as material.

This clone was counted a few times. The CDR3 has 17 amino acids. Germline V gene lookup returns CDR1 SGHVS and CDR2 FNYEAQ. Trimming at V came to 1 base and at J to 9 bases, leaving 13 bases not matched to a gene. In the authors' methods: Amplification with reference gene primers provided the estimates of nucleated cell counts. Only in-frame clones appear in the TCRdb table, and some are missing; sequencing was by immunoSEQ multiplex PCR. That table is the source of V, J and clone size, and D and trimming were worked out from the DNA. Here the sample spans 200,000 or so clones, about 85% being singletons.

The sequencing input was peripheral blood. This sequence originates from a man aged 50-59 years who had recovered from COVID-19. V is TRBV7-6 and J is TRBJ2-1, with TRBD2 matching 9 bases. CDR3 bases: TGTGCCAGCAGCTTAGTAGGAGGTAGCGGGAGATTAGTTGAGCAGTTCTTC. Its translation is CASSLVGGSGRLVEQFF.